The 11 T cell receptor beta chains below were found in one sample sequenced in a study of CD8+CD57+ T cells in acquired aplastic anemia. Genomic DNA constituted the template upon which TCR beta VDJ and CDR3 profiling was performed. A single record per CDR3 protein comes from TCRdb applying MiXCR to the reads. This table holds 450,000 to 600,000 distinct CDR3 sequences, around a third found once. Previously, flow cytometry had revealed CD8+CD57+ cell expansion in the patients chosen for sequencing. The specimen sequenced was sorted CD4+, CD8+, or CD8+CD57+ T cells (not recorded which) from PBMCs. All receptors derive from a human donor with aplastic anemia.

The chain joins TRBV14 to TRBJ2-5; tentatively, D is TRBD1 or TRBD2 (5 bases each). This CDR3 spans 15 amino acids. CDR1 SGHDN and CDR2 FVKESK come from the germline V gene. Trimming took off 4 bases at V and 7 bases at J, with 19 bases between the two ends. This CDR3 reads CASSLHLGDLGTQYF. CDR3 bases: TGTGCCAGCAGCCTCCATTTGGGGGATTTGGGGACCCAGTACTTC.

This clonotype showed up many times. This chain connects TRBV11-2 to TRBJ2-7; 7 nucleotides agree with TRBD2. The germline V gene encodes CDR1 SGHAT and CDR2 FQNNGV. The CDR3 is made up of 15 amino acids. J gave up 3 bases and V 0 bases, and 5 bases lay outside the gene matches. The CDR3 nucleotides read TGTGCCAGCAGCTTAGATACTCTAGCGGACTACGAGCAGTACTTC. It yields the protein CASSLDTLADYEQYF.

This clonotype appeared many times. This chain joins TRBV19 and TRBJ2-1, with D unresolved. V was trimmed by 1 base and J by 2 bases, leaving 6 bases between them. The CDR3 spans 14 residues. Germline V gives CDR1 LNHDA, CDR2 SQIVND (reference sequence). The CDR3 nucleotides read TGTGCCAGTAGTATAGGAAGGCCCTACAATGAGCAGTTCTTC. Translating it yields CASSIGRPYNEQFF.

This clonotype was seen a handful of times. Here the CDR3 reads CSVTDRESYEQYF. The CDR3 DNA reads TGCAGCGTCACGGACAGAGAATCCTACGAGCAGTACTTC. The chain is built from TRBV29-1 and TRBJ2-7; a weak D match, TRBD1 (6 bases). CDR1 and CDR2 from the germline V gene are SQVTM and ANQGSEA. The ends were cut back, 6 bases at V and 1 base at J, with 13 bases in the middle. CDR3 length equals 13 residues.

In its sample, this clonotype was seen many times. The CDR3 coding sequence is TGTGCCAGCAGTGAATCTAGGTTAGGGACTGGGGCCAACGTCCTGACTTTC. Its protein product is CASSESRLGTGANVLTF. This chain uses TRBV25-1 with TRBJ2-6; no clear D gene. Germline V gene lookup returns CDR1 MGHDK and CDR2 SYGVNS. The V and J ends lost 1 base and 2 bases respectively, with 12 bases between them. CDR3 length: 17 residues.

This clonotype was observed a few times. The chain is built from TRBV5-8 and TRBJ1-5; D is unclear. The germline V gene encodes CDR1 SGHTS and CDR2 YDEGEE. CDR3 size: 17 residues. V dropped 1 base and J dropped 2 bases, with 16 bases sitting between them. The CDR3 coding sequence is TGTGCCAGCAGCTTGTTTGGTGGGCTTGTTGGCAATCAGCCCCAGCATTTT. This translates into CASSLFGGLVGNQPQHF.

This clonotype came up many times. The V gene is TRBV29-1, the J gene TRBJ2-5, with TRBD1 matching 8 bases. Germline loops: CDR1 SQVTM, CDR2 ANQGSEA. The V gene end was trimmed by 4 bases and the J gene end by 5 bases; junction bases not matched to a gene: 6. The CDR3 contains 13 residues. CDR3 DNA: TGCAGCGTTGGAGAGACAGGGGATGAGACCCAGTACTTC. The encoded protein is CSVGETGDETQYF.

This clonotype was seen a handful of times. CDR3 coding DNA: TGTGCCAGCAGCCAGGTCCACAGGTCCCCCTATGGCTACACCTTC. It yields the protein CASSQVHRSPYGYTF. This rearrangement joins TRBV3-1 to TRBJ1-2; D perhaps matches TRBD1 (5 bases). This CDR3 has 15 residues. V was clipped by 3 bases and J by 4 bases, with 15 bases between them. CDR1 is LGHDT and CDR2 is YNNKEL in the germline V gene (reference sequence).

This clonotype was observed at least ten times. The gene calls are TRBV19 and TRBJ2-6; D remains unclear. Per germline, CDR1 LNHDA and CDR2 SQIVND (reference sequence). The V gene lost 7 bases and the J gene lost 0 bases, with 10 bases spanning the gap. The CDR3 has 15 amino acids. As DNA, the CDR3 is TGTGCCAGTATGGTCGTGGGCTCTGGGGCCAACGTCCTGACTTTC. Translated, it gives CASMVVGSGANVLTF.

This clonotype was detected ten times or more. The rearrangement uses TRBV15 and TRBJ1-5; D call uncertain. Germline V lookup: CDR1 LNHNV, CDR2 YYDKDF (reference sequence). The CDR3 runs 15 residues. V was trimmed by 0 bases and J by 0 bases, leaving 6 bases between them. CDR3: CATSRDMASNQPQHF. The CDR3 region has the DNA TGTGCCACCAGCAGAGATATGGCTAGCAATCAGCCCCAGCATTTT.

This clonotype was counted only a few times. Written as DNA, the CDR3 is TGTGCCAGCAGCCCCGGCCCAGTCTATAATTCACCCCTCCACTTT. Translating gives CASSPGPVYNSPLHF. This chain uses TRBV25-1 with TRBJ1-6; D unresolved. Germline V lookup: CDR1 MGHDK, CDR2 SYGVNS. The V end was cut by 6 bases, the J end by 3 bases, with 12 bases between. The CDR3 loop spans 15 amino acids.